This T cell receptor (beta chain) was identified in a study of Graves' ophthalmopathy and Graves' hyperthyroidism. CDR1 is MNHEY and CDR2 is SVGEGT in the germline V gene. V lost 5 bases, J lost 6 bases, and 13 bases lay in between. The CDR3 runs 14 residues. Whole-study results and caveats: Blood also harbored most expanded thyroid clonotypes above 0.001 frequency.

Lactation, pregnancy, uncontrolled infections and other autoimmune diseases were all grounds for excluding patients. This clonotype was detected only a few times. Its specificity is unknown. RNA transcripts served as template for amplifying TCR beta CDR3 sequences. HTBI primers primed a first-round RT-PCR, and a second-round multiplex PCR followed. TCRdb reprocessed the multiplex PCR reads via MiXCR and lists one record per CDR3 protein. The sample lists hundreds of thousands of distinct CDR3 sequences; about 21% were seen once. The sample comprised peripheral blood. This TCR came from a woman aged 18-29 years with stable Graves' hyperthyroidism. The chain is built from TRBV6-2 or TRBV6-3 and TRBJ1-4; a weak D match, TRBD1 (5 bases). The chain's CDR3 is CASSGRGFYEKLFF. CDR3 bases: TGTGCCAGCAGTGGCCGGGGCTTCTATGAAAAACTGTTTTTT.